This passage covers 22 T cell receptor beta chains from one sample sequenced in a study of T cells in women clearing cervical HPV infection. Using immunoSEQ multiplex PCR, the repertoire was profiled, and TCRdb retains in-frame clones only, with some absent. Its table lists roughly 22,000 clones. Sequencing input: blood buffy coat. The receptors were gathered from a woman between 18 and 70 years old with a cervical HPV16 infection that either progressed to CIN3+ or cleared (not recorded which).

The CDR3 sequence is CSAAGAEMWGQGTEAFF. The CDR3 DNA, read in part, is TGCAGTGCAGCGGGGGCGGAAATGTGGGGACAGGGTACTGAA. J is TRBJ1-1 and V is TRBV20-1, with TRBD1 matching 9 bases. With the read ending 3 residues before the CDR3 end, the germline J gene is used to fill in that end. The CDR3 is made up of 17 amino acids. Germline CDR1 and CDR2: DFQATT and SNEGSKA (reference sequence). The trim removed 6 bases at V and 5 bases at J, leaving 19 bases unmatched.

Comment on this clone: The CDR3 goes on 3 residues after the read ends, and that part is filled in from the germline J gene. The rearrangement links TRBV27 to TRBJ2-7; weak D call: TRBD1 (5 bases). Germline assignment: CDR1 MNHEY and CDR2 SMNVEV (reference sequence). The length of the CDR3 is 14 residues. Trimming took off 6 bases at V and 2 bases at J, with 14 bases between the two ends. The CDR3 DNA, read in part, is TGTGCCAGCAGCCCCCGGACAAATACCTACGAG. Protein sequence: CASSPRTNTYE. The complete CDR3 protein is CASSPRTNTYEQYF.

Incomplete CDR3 DNA: TGCGCCAGCAGCCAAGTAGCGGAACGCACAGATACG. Protein sequence: CASSQVAERTDT. The complete CDR3 reads CASSQVAERTDTQYF. This sequence joins TRBV4-1 and TRBJ2-3; D might be TRBD2 (6 bases). The read ends 3 residues shy of where the CDR3 ends; the end is completed using the germline J gene. CDR3 length equals 15 residues. Germline CDR1 and CDR2: MGHRA and YSYEKL. With 1 base removed from V and 1 base from J, the gap between germline ends came to 9 bases.

Concerning this clone itself: The read gets to within 3 residues of the CDR3 end, and the germline J gene fills in the rest. This chain uses TRBV29-1 with TRBJ1-3; TRBD1 might be the D (6 bases). Trimming stripped 4 bases from V and 0 bases from J, with 13 bases between. CDR1 is SQVTM, CDR2 ANQGSEA, per germline. CDR3 length: 15 amino acids. CDR3 DNA, as far as it was read: TGCAGCGTTGGGTCCAGGGGTAACTCTGGAAACACC. Residues: CSVGSRGNSGNT. The full CDR3 protein reads CSVGSRGNSGNTIYF. Full variable domain (outside the CDR3, taken from reference TRBV29-1 and TRBJ1-3): SAVISQKPSRDICQRGTSLTIQCQVDSQVTMMFWYRQQPGQSLTLIATANQGSEATYESGFVIDKFPISRPNLTFSTLTVSNMSPEDSSIYLCSVGSRGNSGNTIYFGEGSWLTVV.

As regards this clone: At one end the junction does not follow the germline gene, possibly because of a read error. The CDR3 is cut off 3 residues early in the read; its end comes from the germline J gene. This rearrangement joins TRBV18 to TRBJ2-4; 7 bases fit TRBD2. Germline V gene lookup returns CDR1 KGHSH and CDR2 LQKENI. The CDR3 covers 13 residues. CDR3 residues: CASPPGGDRGQYF. CDR3 DNA (partial): TGTGCCAGCCCACCGGGGGGAGACCGTGGT.

The DNA read from the CDR3 is TGTGCCAGCAGCTCCGACGGGACTAGCCCCTACGAG. Protein: CASSSDGTSPYE. The whole CDR3 sequence is CASSSDGTSPYEAFF. This chain uses TRBV7-9 with TRBJ1-1, with D possibly being TRBD1 (5 bases). The read terminates 3 residues ahead of where the CDR3 ends, so the germline J gene completes it. Germline V gene lookup returns CDR1 SEHNR and CDR2 FQNEAQ (reference sequence). The CDR3 runs to 15 residues.

Regarding this clone: The CDR3 goes on 3 residues after the read ends, and that part is filled in from the germline J gene. This chain joins TRBV19 and TRBJ1-1, with D perhaps matching TRBD1 (6 bases). The CDR3 has 15 residues. From germline, CDR1 is LNHDA and CDR2 SQIVND (reference sequence). CDR3 region: CASSIGGAQAYEAFF. The DNA read from the CDR3 is TGTGCCAGTAGTATTGGGGGGGCACAAGCCTACGAG.

Concerning this clone: The observed sequence ends 3 residues before the CDR3 terminus, with the missing tail filled in from the germline J gene. The chain employs TRBV5-1 and TRBJ2-3; 10 bases are shared with TRBD2. The CDR3 covers 15 residues. The V gene's germline CDR1 is SGHRS and CDR2 YFSETQ. The V segment lost 9 bases and the J segment 0 bases; nucleotides outside the gene matches: 7. CDR3 DNA (partial): TGCGCCACTAGCGGGAGCGCCTCTAGCACAGATACG. This encodes CATSGSASSTDT. The full CDR3 sequence reads CATSGSASSTDTQYF. Using reference TRBV5-1 and TRBJ2-3 for the parts outside the CDR3, the full variable domain is KAGVTQTPRYLIKTRGQQVTLSCSPISGHRSVSWYQQTPGQGLQFLFEYFSETQRNKGNFPGRFSGRQFSNSRSEMNVSTLELGDSALYLCATSGSASSTDTQYFGPGTRLTVL.

As to this clone: Read sequence stops 3 residues before the CDR3 end, and the germline J gene provides the missing end. The chain combines TRBV7-2 with TRBJ2-5; 8 bases are shared with TRBD1. The V gene's germline CDR1 is SGHTA and CDR2 FQGNSA. This CDR3 has 15 residues. J gave up 6 bases and V 2 bases, and 8 bases lay outside the gene matches. CDR3 bases read: TGTGCCAGCAGCTTATTGTCAGCAGGGGGCAAGACC. Amino acid sequence: CASSLLSAGGKT. The complete CDR3 sequence is CASSLLSAGGKTQYF.

As regards this clone: The read ends 3 residues early relative to the CDR3; the germline J gene fills the gap. The V gene is TRBV2, the J gene TRBJ1-2; D is unclear. This CDR3 region has 14 residues. Trimming stripped 2 bases from V and 4 bases from J, with 11 bases between. Germline CDR1 SNHLY, CDR2 FYNNEI. CDR3 in amino acids: CASSETQTIYGYTF. The covered CDR3 bases are TGTGCCAGCAGTGAAACACAAACTATCTATGGC.

Of note for this clone: The CDR3 end falls 3 residues outside the read, so it is completed with the germline J gene. V gene TRBV6-2 or TRBV6-3 combines with J gene TRBJ1-5; D is undetermined. From germline, CDR1 is MNHEY and CDR2 SVGEGT. The length of the CDR3 is 13 residues. Trimming shortened V by 8 bases and J by 2 bases, and 10 bases separated the two germline ends. Incomplete CDR3 DNA: TGTGCCAGCGCATACGGGGGCAATCAGCCC. This gives the protein CASAYGGNQP. The full-length CDR3 reads as CASAYGGNQPQHF.

Comment on this clone: The CDR3 end lies 3 residues beyond the end of the read and is filled in from the germline J gene. The chain combines TRBV5-1 with TRBJ2-2; D is possibly TRBD1 (6 bases). Germline V CDR1 and CDR2: SGHRS, YFSETQ. The CDR3 length is 14 residues. The CDR3 region is CASSLDVGGSPLFF. The CDR3 DNA, read in part, is TGCGCCAGCAGCTTGGATGTAGGGGGATCACCG.

Regarding this clone: The CDR3 extends 3 residues past the end of the read, so its final part is completed from the germline J gene. The V call is TRBV7-9, the J call TRBJ1-2; TRBD1 matches 7 bases. The CDR3 contains 14 residues. Germline lookup yields CDR1 SEHNR and CDR2 FQNEAQ (reference sequence). The sequenced CDR3 bases are TGTGCCAGCAGTCAAGGCTCAGGGGGGTACGAC. As protein: CASSQGSGGYD. The entire CDR3 protein is CASSQGSGGYDYTF. Full variable domain (remainder filled in from reference TRBV7-9 and TRBJ1-2): DTGVSQNPRHKITKRGQNVTFRCDPISEHNRLYWYRQTLGQGPEFLTYFQNEAQLEKSRLLSDRFSAERPKGSFSTLEIQRTEQGDSAMYLCASSQGSGGYDYTFGSGTRLTVV.

A word on this clone: The read gets to within 3 residues of the CDR3 end, and the germline J gene fills in the rest. The rearrangement joins TRBV2 to TRBJ2-7, with 9 positions matching TRBD2. Germline assignment: CDR1 SNHLY and CDR2 FYNNEI. V was clipped by 7 bases and J by 6 bases; unmatched bases: 4. The CDR3 has 12 amino acids. The DNA read from the CDR3 is TGTGCCAGCACAGGACTAGCGAGCGAG. This codes for CASTGLASE. The whole CDR3 protein reads CASTGLASEQYF.

As concerns this clone: Read sequence stops 3 residues before the CDR3 end, and the germline J gene provides the missing end. The chain is built from TRBV7-9 and TRBJ1-2; weak D call: TRBD1 (6 bases). The germline V gene has CDR1 SEHNR and CDR2 FQNEAQ (reference sequence). This CDR3 is 15 amino acids long. The CDR3 sequence is CASSQKRGPIYDYTF. CDR3 DNA (partial): TGTGCCAGCAGCCAGAAGCGGGGGCCGATATACGAC.

As to this clone: The read gets to within 3 residues of the CDR3 end, and the germline J gene fills in the rest. V usage is TRBV14 and J usage is TRBJ1-2; 9 positions agree with TRBD1. J lost 7 bases, V lost 0 bases, and 9 bases had no gene match. The CDR3 contains 16 residues. CDR1 SGHDN and CDR2 FVKESK come from the germline V gene. CDR3 region: CASSQDLGGQGIGYTF. The sequenced part of the CDR3 DNA is TGTGCCAGCAGCCAAGATTTAGGCGGACAGGGGATTGGC.

A remark on this clone: The missing CDR3 end, 3 residues past where the read stops, is filled in from the germline J gene. This chain uses TRBV2 with TRBJ1-1, with a possible D match to TRBD1 (6 bases). The CDR3 loop spans 14 amino acids. V lost 6 bases, J lost 5 bases, and 16 bases lay in between. CDR1 is SNHLY, CDR2 FYNNEI, per germline. CDR3 in amino acids: CASRTGPSGTEAFF. The DNA read from the CDR3 is TGTGCCAGCAGAACAGGGCCATCGGGGACTGAA.

As for this clone: The missing CDR3 end, 3 residues past where the read stops, is filled in from the germline J gene. This chain links TRBV30 with TRBJ2-1, with 8 nucleotides matching TRBD2. The CDR3 contains 14 residues. The germline gives CDR1 GTSNPN, CDR2 SVGIG (reference sequence). V trimming: 1 base; J trimming: 3 bases; junction bases outside the gene matches: 2. CDR3 sequence: CAWSDGGDYNEQFF. The part of the CDR3 DNA that was read is TGTGCCTGGAGTGACGGGGGGGACTACAATGAG.

The DNA read from the CDR3 is TGTGCCAGCAGCTTGGGCAGGGGGATCGCAGATACC. Translation: CASSLGRGIADT. The CDR3 in full is CASSLGRGIADTYTF. This rearrangement joins TRBV7-9 to TRBJ1-2; 7 bases are a match to TRBD1. The observed sequence ends 3 residues before the CDR3 terminus, with the missing tail filled in from the germline J gene. Looked up from germline, CDR1 is SEHNR and CDR2 is FQNEAQ (reference sequence). CDR3 length: 15 residues.

The DNA read from the CDR3 is TGTGCCAGTAGTATTCCGTTTCGGGGCAATCAGCCC. Protein: CASSIPFRGNQP. The full CDR3 reads CASSIPFRGNQPQHF. The rearrangement links TRBV19 to TRBJ1-5; D call uncertain. Read coverage stops 3 residues before the CDR3 terminus; the germline J gene supplies the remainder. Looked up from germline, CDR1 is LNHDA and CDR2 is SQIVND (reference sequence). V lost 3 bases, J lost 2 bases, and 11 bases lay in between. The CDR3 sequence is 15 residues long.

On this clone: From the germline J gene comes the end of the CDR3, since the read stops 3 residues before it. The chain links TRBV2 to TRBJ2-3, with 12 bases lining up with TRBD2. The CDR3 runs 14 residues. Looked up from germline, CDR1 is SNHLY and CDR2 is FYNNEI. With V trimmed by 5 bases and J by 5 bases, 2 bases remained unmatched. Partial CDR3 DNA: TGTGCCAGCAGTAAGACTAGCGGGAGAGATACG. Translated, it gives CASSKTSGRDT. The CDR3 in its entirety is CASSKTSGRDTQYF.

As regards this clone: The read comes to an end 3 residues before the CDR3 does, leaving the germline J gene to fill in the end. V usage is TRBV12-3 or TRBV12-4 and J usage is TRBJ2-5, with 8 positions matching TRBD2. The V and J ends lost 6 bases and 7 bases, in that order; junction bases with no gene match: 10. The CDR3 length is 14 residues. The CDR3 loop reads CASRSGSIRGTQYF. Incomplete CDR3 DNA: TGTGCCAGCAGAAGCGGGAGTATTCGGGGGACC.